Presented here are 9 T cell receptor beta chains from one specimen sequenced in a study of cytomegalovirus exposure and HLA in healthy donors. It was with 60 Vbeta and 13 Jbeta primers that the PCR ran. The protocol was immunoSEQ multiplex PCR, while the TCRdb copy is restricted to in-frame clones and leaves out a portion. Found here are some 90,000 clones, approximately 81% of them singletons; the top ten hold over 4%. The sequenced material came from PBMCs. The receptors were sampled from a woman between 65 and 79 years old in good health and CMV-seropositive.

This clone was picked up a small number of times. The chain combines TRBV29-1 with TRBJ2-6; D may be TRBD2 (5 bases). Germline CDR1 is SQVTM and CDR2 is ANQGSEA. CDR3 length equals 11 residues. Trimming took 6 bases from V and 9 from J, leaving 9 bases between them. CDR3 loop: CSVQAGNVLTF. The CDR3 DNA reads TGCAGCGTCCAGGCGGGCAACGTCCTGACTTTC. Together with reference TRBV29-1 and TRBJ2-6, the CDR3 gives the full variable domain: SAVISQKPSRDICQRGTSLTIQCQVDSQVTMMFWYRQQPGQSLTLIATANQGSEATYESGFVIDKFPISRPNLTFSTLTVSNMSPEDSSIYLCSVQAGNVLTFGAGSRLTVL.

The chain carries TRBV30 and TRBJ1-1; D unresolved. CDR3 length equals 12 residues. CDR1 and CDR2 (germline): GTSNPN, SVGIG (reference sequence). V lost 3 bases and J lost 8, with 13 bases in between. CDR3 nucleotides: TGTGCCTGGAGGTCGGCGGGTCCCGAAGCTTTCTTT. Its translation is CAWRSAGPEAFF.

For the CDR3, the DNA is TGTGCCAGCAGCTCCCGGACAGGGGCCTATGGCTACACCTTC. Its protein product is CASSSRTGAYGYTF. The chain joins TRBV7-2 to TRBJ1-2, with 9 nucleotides matching TRBD1. V lost 4 bases and J lost 4; bases outside the gene matches: 4. CDR3 length: 14 amino acids. CDR1 SGHTA and CDR2 FQGNSA come from the germline V gene.

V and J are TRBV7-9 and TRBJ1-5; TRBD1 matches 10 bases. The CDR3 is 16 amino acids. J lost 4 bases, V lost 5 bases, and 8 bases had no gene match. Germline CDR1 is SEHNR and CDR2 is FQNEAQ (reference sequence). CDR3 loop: CASSPPGQGLNQPQHF. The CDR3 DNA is TGTGCCAGCAGCCCTCCGGGACAGGGGTTAAATCAGCCCCAGCATTTT.

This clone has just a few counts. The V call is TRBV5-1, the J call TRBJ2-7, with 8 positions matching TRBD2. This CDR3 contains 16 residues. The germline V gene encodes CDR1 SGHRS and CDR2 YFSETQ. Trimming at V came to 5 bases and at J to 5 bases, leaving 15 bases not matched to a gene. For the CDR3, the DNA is TGCGCCAGCAGACCTACCACTAGCGGTCCCGCCCACGAGCAGTACTTC. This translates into CASRPTTSGPAHEQYF.

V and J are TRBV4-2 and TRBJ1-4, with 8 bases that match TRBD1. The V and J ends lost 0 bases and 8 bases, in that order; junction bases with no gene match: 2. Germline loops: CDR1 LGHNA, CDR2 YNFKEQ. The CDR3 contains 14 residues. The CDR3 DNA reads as TGTGCCAGCAGCCAAGATGACAGGGGAGAAAAACTGTTTTTT. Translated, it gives CASSQDDRGEKLFF.

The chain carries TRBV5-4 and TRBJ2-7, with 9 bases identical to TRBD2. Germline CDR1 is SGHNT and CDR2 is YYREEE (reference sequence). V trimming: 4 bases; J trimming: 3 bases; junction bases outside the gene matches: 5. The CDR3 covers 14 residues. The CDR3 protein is CASSPGTSFYEQYF. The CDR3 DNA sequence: TGTGCCAGCAGCCCCGGGACTAGCTTCTACGAGCAGTACTTC.

CDR3 amino acids: CASSQDYSNNEQFF. For the CDR3, the DNA is TGCGCCAGCAGCCAAGATTATAGCAACAATGAGCAGTTCTTC. This chain connects TRBV4-1 to TRBJ2-1; D is unresolved. Trimming removed 0 bases from V and 5 bases from J, with 8 bases in between. The CDR3 totals 14 residues. In germline, CDR1 is MGHRA, CDR2 YSYEKL.

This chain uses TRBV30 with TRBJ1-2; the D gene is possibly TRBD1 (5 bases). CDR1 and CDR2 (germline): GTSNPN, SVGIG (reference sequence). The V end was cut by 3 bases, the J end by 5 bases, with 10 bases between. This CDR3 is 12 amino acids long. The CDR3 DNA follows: TGTGCCTGGAGCCCCAGGGTTTATGGCTACACCTTC. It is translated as CAWSPRVYGYTF. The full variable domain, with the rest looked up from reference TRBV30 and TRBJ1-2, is SQTIHQWPATLVQPVGSPLSLECTVEGTSNPNLYWYRQAAGRGLQLLFYSVGIGQISSEVPQNLSASRPQDRQFILSSKKLLLSDSGFYLCAWSPRVYGYTFGSGTRLTVV.